The clone carrying this T cell receptor (beta chain) was observed a few times. This entry comes from a study of PD-L1 blockade in urothelial cancer. At the level of the study: Atezolizumab (1,200 mg intravenously every 3 weeks) began in the mid-2010s for patients. Prior chemotherapy ranged from 0 to 3 regimens per patient.

The protocol was immunoSEQ multiplex PCR, while the TCRdb copy is restricted to in-frame clones and leaves out a portion. This sample carries over 70,000 clones, 75% to 90% of them seen once, and the ten largest clones take around 7.7%. Trimming removed 3 bases from V and 13 bases from J, with 15 bases in between. The length of the CDR3 is 11 residues. Germline-derived CDR1 and CDR2 are GTSNPN and SVGIG (reference sequence). Indicated time point: peripheral blood 6 weeks after treatment start. This sequence originates from a man between 65 and 85 years old with urothelial cancer. This sequence joins TRBV30 and TRBJ1-1; tentatively, D is TRBD1 (6 bases). The sample consisted of PBMCs, taken around atezolizumab (anti-PD-L1) treatment. The chain's CDR3 is CAWRGGGEGFF. The CDR3 nucleotides are TGTGCCTGGAGAGGGGGAGGGGAGGGTTTCTTT.